The rows below give T cell receptor beta chains drawn from one sample of a study of T-cell reconstitution after alpha-beta-depleted transplantation in children. Each CDR3 protein is one row after TCRdb ran MiXCR on the PCR reads. The sample shows a few hundred thousand distinct CDR3 sequences, around 20% of them seen only once. The specimen comprised PBMCs, mostly from graft donor cells, sampled 180 days after TCRalphabeta/CD19-depleted stem cell transplant. The receptors shown here come from a male patient younger than 18 who had a stem cell transplant for acute lymphoblastic leukemia, so the T cells may come from the graft donor. CDR3s include the opening cysteine and the closing phenylalanine or tryptophan. A D gene is named only where the DNA matches it firmly. Clone size is stated in some rows and not others, as once, few, many or a class when expanded.

D	V	size	J	CDR3	DNA
TRBD2	TRBV9	few	TRBJ2-1	CASSGDVGGDEQFF	TGTGCCAGCAGCGGAGATGTGGGAGGGGATGAGCAGTTCTTC
-	TRBV12-3/TRBV12-4	few	TRBJ2-7	CASSPLAGSYEQYF	TGTGCCAGCAGTCCCCTGGCGGGTTCCTACGAGCAGTACTTC
-	TRBV5-1	-	TRBJ2-7	CASSLGEWATYYEQYF	TGCGCCAGCAGCTTGGGAGAGTGGGCCACCTACTACGAGCAGTACTTC
-	TRBV20-1	many	TRBJ2-7	CSARSSAKSSYEQYF	TGCAGTGCCCGGAGTTCCGCCAAGAGCTCCTACGAGCAGTACTTC
-	TRBV20-1	few	TRBJ2-3	CSAPKGVSGPTDTQYF	TGCAGTGCTCCGAAGGGGGTCTCGGGGCCAACAGATACGCAGTATTTT
TRBD2	TRBV7-8	-	TRBJ2-3	CASSLGSGRVADTQYF	TGTGCCAGCAGCTTGGGGAGCGGGAGGGTCGCAGATACGCAGTATTTT
-	TRBV9	-	TRBJ2-7	CASSGAMSYEQYF	TGTGCCAGCAGCGGAGCTATGTCCTACGAGCAGTACTTC
TRBD1	TRBV11-1	-	TRBJ1-1	CASIKRTGPYTEAFF	TGTGCCAGCATTAAACGGACAGGGCCCTACACTGAAGCTTTCTTT
-	TRBV9	-	TRBJ2-7	CASSPHARAIFDEQYF	TGTGCCAGCAGCCCCCACGCCAGGGCCATTTTTGACGAGCAGTACTTC
-	TRBV7-2	-	TRBJ2-1	CASTPVRERDTYTF	TGTGCCAGCACCCCAGTCCGGGAGCGGGACACCTATACCTTC
-	TRBV5-1	-	TRBJ2-5	CASSGDSETQYF	TGCGCCAGCAGCGGGGATTCGGAGACCCAGTACTTC
TRBD2	TRBV4-1	-	TRBJ2-3	CASSRGRSGTSGKNTDTQYF	TGCGCCAGCAGCCGAGGACGTTCCGGGACTAGCGGGAAAAACACAGATACGCAGTATTTT
TRBD1	TRBV5-1	many	TRBJ2-7	CASSLERTGYDEQYF	TGCGCCAGCAGCTTGGAAAGGACAGGGTACGACGAGCAGTACTTC
TRBD1	TRBV18	-	TRBJ1-2	CASSPLGQGVHGYTF	TGTGCCAGCTCACCCCTGGGACAGGGAGTACATGGCTACACCTTC
-	TRBV28	few	TRBJ1-1	CASSYGRESTEAFF	TGTGCCAGCAGTTATGGCAGGGAGAGCACTGAAGCTTTCTTT
-	TRBV12-3/TRBV12-4	-	TRBJ2-1	CASSSLREQFF	TGTGCCAGCAGTTCCCTGCGTGAGCAGTTCTTC
-	TRBV19	-	TRBJ2-7	CASSWTPSYEQYF	TGTGCCAGTAGTTGGACTCCTTCCTACGAGCAGTACTTC
TRBD2	TRBV2	few	TRBJ2-1	CASSEARLAGAISYNEQFF	TGTGCCAGCAGTGAAGCTCGACTAGCGGGCGCTATTTCCTACAATGAGCAGTTCTTC
TRBD2	TRBV10-2	few	TRBJ2-5	CASSESRFRTSGFRAETQYF	TGCGCCAGCAGTGAGTCGAGGTTTAGGACTAGCGGATTTCGGGCGGAGACCCAGTACTTC
-	TRBV13	-	TRBJ1-1	CASSSLPKEANTEAFF	TGTGCCAGCAGCTCCCTGCCTAAGGAAGCGAACACTGAAGCTTTCTTT
-	TRBV7-9	few	TRBJ2-1	CASSSYLGSPYNEQFF	TGTGCCAGCAGCTCATATTTAGGATCTCCTTACAATGAGCAGTTCTTC
-	TRBV5-1	-	TRBJ1-3	CASSLDVRGNTIYF	TGCGCCAGCAGCTTGGATGTACGCGGAAACACCATATATTTT
-	TRBV4-1	-	TRBJ2-3	CASSQEPSNTQYF	TGCGCCAGCAGCCAAGAGCCCTCAAATACGCAGTATTTT
-	TRBV12-5	-	TRBJ1-2	CASGLVGAGHGYTF	TGTGCTAGTGGTTTGGTGGGGGCAGGCCATGGCTACACCTTC
-	TRBV20-1	-	TRBJ2-1	CSARDRTQSSYNEQFF	TGCAGTGCTAGAGACAGGACTCAGAGCTCCTACAATGAGCAGTTCTTC
-	TRBV20-1	-	TRBJ2-3	CCARGRITDTQYF	TGCTGTGCTAGAGGGCGAATCACAGATACGCAGTATTTT
TRBD1	TRBV12-3/TRBV12-4	-	TRBJ2-6	CASSSFGQGAQGANVLTF	TGTGCCAGCAGTTCCTTCGGACAGGGGGCGCAAGGGGCCAACGTCCTGACTTTC
-	TRBV6-5	few	TRBJ2-7	CASSYSARVYEQYF	TGTGCCAGCAGTTACTCGGCCAGGGTCTACGAGCAGTACTTC
TRBD2	TRBV10-3	few	TRBJ2-2	CAISELAGNTGELFF	TGTGCCATCAGTGAACTAGCGGGAAACACCGGGGAGCTGTTTTTT
TRBD2	TRBV20-1	few	TRBJ2-4	CSATLAGKNIQYF	TGCAGTGCAACGCTAGCGGGAAAAAACATTCAGTACTTC
-	TRBV3-1	few	TRBJ2-2	CASLGLELFF	TGTGCCAGCTTGGGGCTAGAGCTGTTTTTT
-	TRBV10-3	few	TRBJ2-1	CAISGQSLPNEQFF	TGTGCCATCAGTGGACAGAGTCTTCCTAATGAGCAGTTCTTC
TRBD2	TRBV7-8	few	TRBJ2-7	CASVLSREWGYEQYF	TGTGCCAGCGTGTTGTCGCGGGAGTGGGGCTACGAGCAGTACTTC
TRBD2	TRBV30	-	TRBJ2-1	CAWSWSSGEEQFF	TGTGCCTGGAGCTGGTCTAGCGGGGAGGAGCAGTTCTTC
-	TRBV4-1	few	TRBJ1-5	CASSQGPRNQPQHF	TGCGCCAGCAGCCAAGGGCCGAGAAATCAGCCCCAGCATTTT
-	TRBV18	few	TRBJ2-5	CASSPGKETQYF	TGTGCCAGCTCACCAGGGAAAGAGACCCAGTACTTC
-	TRBV12-3/TRBV12-4	many	TRBJ2-7	CASSLRLGPVYEQYF	TGTGCCAGCAGTTTAAGGCTAGGCCCGGTCTACGAGCAGTACTTC
TRBD2	TRBV27	few	TRBJ2-1	CASSTTSGSWAYNEQFF	TGTGCCAGCAGTACGACTAGCGGGAGTTGGGCTTACAATGAGCAGTTCTTC
TRBD2	TRBV27	many	TRBJ2-7	CASTTIGTSGIREQYF	TGTGCCAGCACGACTATAGGGACTAGCGGGATCAGGGAGCAGTACTTC
-	TRBV20-1	-	TRBJ1-5	CSAVQGNNQPQHF	TGCAGTGCTGTACAGGGAAACAATCAGCCCCAGCATTTT
-	TRBV5-1	few	TRBJ2-1	CASSLEGPRPYNEQFF	TGCGCCAGCAGCTTGGAGGGCCCAAGACCATACAATGAGCAGTTCTTC
TRBD1	TRBV24-1	-	TRBJ1-2	CATSDWDRGYGYTF	TGTGCCACCAGTGACTGGGACAGGGGCTATGGCTACACCTTC
TRBD2	TRBV6-1	-	TRBJ2-1	CASTWELAGIYNEQFF	TGTGCCAGCACGTGGGAACTAGCGGGTATCTACAATGAGCAGTTCTTC
-	TRBV10-1	few	TRBJ2-7	CASSETTSSYEQYF	TGCGCCAGCAGTGAGACGACTAGCTCCTACGAGCAGTACTTC
TRBD2	TRBV29-1	few	TRBJ2-1	CSVGGLFSYNEQFF	TGCAGTGTGGGGGGACTATTCTCCTACAATGAGCAGTTCTTC
-	TRBV5-1	-	TRBJ1-2	CASSFRDTFYGYTF	TGCGCCAGCAGCTTCCGGGACACCTTCTATGGCTACACCTTC
-	TRBV4-1	few	TRBJ2-1	CASSFMSSYNEQFF	TGCGCCAGCAGCTTTATGAGCTCCTACAATGAGCAGTTCTTC
-	TRBV29-1	once	TRBJ2-6	CSVESHLKRSGANVLTF	TGCAGCGTTGAATCCCACCTAAAGCGGTCTGGGGCCAACGTCCTGACTTTC
TRBD1	TRBV4-1	-	TRBJ2-3	CASSYPGQASTDTQYF	TGCGCCAGCAGCTATCCGGGACAGGCAAGCACAGATACGCAGTATTTT
TRBD1	TRBV5-1	-	TRBJ2-7	CASRDRGLENEQYF	TGCGCCAGCAGGGACAGGGGGCTGGAGAACGAGCAGTACTTC
-	TRBV3-1	few	TRBJ2-3	CASSQLIGVVGNTGLLSRTQYF	TGTGCCAGCAGCCAATTAATTGGTGTGGTAGGCAACACGGGACTCCTTTCGCGAACGCAGTATTTT
TRBD1	TRBV5-1	few	TRBJ2-2	CASSPQQGANGELFF	TGCGCCAGCAGCCCCCAGCAGGGGGCTAACGGGGAGCTGTTTTTT